What follows are 9 T cell receptor beta chains derived from one specimen sequenced in a study of identical twins. A single record per CDR3 protein comes from TCRdb applying MiXCR to the 5' RACE reads. The sample contains about 1.7 million distinct CDR3 sequences, roughly a third of which appear only once. The source material was cord blood. The receptors come from a newborn girl in good health.

This rearrangement joins TRBV27 to TRBJ1-4; 9 bases fit TRBD1. The germline gives CDR1 MNHEY, CDR2 SMNVEV (reference sequence). Germline trimming cut 4 bases from V and 10 bases from J; bases unmatched to any gene: 7. This CDR3 has 14 amino acids. CDR3 coding DNA: TGTGCCAGCAGTTCCGGGACAGGGACCCGAAAACTGTTTTTT. Its protein is CASSSGTGTRKLFF.

This clonotype was picked up a small number of times. The rearrangement uses TRBV20-1 and TRBJ2-7, with 8 bases aligning to TRBD2. The germline V gene has CDR1 DFQATT and CDR2 SNEGSKA (reference sequence). The length of the CDR3 is 16 residues. The trim removed 1 base at V and 8 bases at J, leaving 16 bases unmatched. The CDR3 spells CSARVYGGRSLKKQYF. The CDR3, as DNA: TGCAGTGCTAGAGTGTATGGCGGGAGGTCCCTTAAGAAGCAGTACTTC.

This clonotype was detected many times. Here the CDR3 DNA reads TGTGCCAGCAGCTTGAGCCCGGGAGTTTGCAGGGCCAAAAACATTCAGTACTTC. It yields the protein CASSLSPGVCRAKNIQYF. The chain links TRBV5-5 to TRBJ2-4; a possible D gene is TRBD2 (6 bases). The CDR3 has 18 residues. V was shortened by 1 base and J by 1 base, with 18 bases between the two germline ends. From germline, CDR1 is SGHKS and CDR2 YYEKEE (reference sequence).

The chain combines TRBV28 with TRBJ2-1; D might be TRBD2 (6 bases). Between the trimmed V and J ends, which lost 2 bases and 9 bases, there was a span of 11 bases. The CDR3 is 13 amino acids. The germline V gene encodes CDR1 MDHEN and CDR2 SYDVKM. CDR3 loop: CASSLAWRGEQFF. The CDR3 nucleotides read TGTGCCAGCAGTTTAGCGTGGAGGGGTGAGCAGTTCTTC.

This clonotype was counted a few times. V is TRBV11-2 and J is TRBJ2-1, with D maybe TRBD1 (5 bases). Trimming stripped 5 bases from V and 3 bases from J, with 17 bases between. Germline V lookup: CDR1 SGHAT, CDR2 FQNNGV. The CDR3 sequence is 16 residues long. CDR3 DNA sequence: TGTGCCAGCAGCCCCCTCCGACAGTCGCTCTACAATGAGCAGTTCTTC. Protein: CASSPLRQSLYNEQFF.

The chain couples TRBV3-1 to TRBJ2-3; maybe TRBD2 (7 bases). CDR3 length: 15 residues. Between the trimmed V and J ends, which lost 1 base and 6 bases, there was a span of 14 bases. CDR1 and CDR2 (germline): LGHDT, YNNKEL (reference sequence). CDR3 coding DNA: TGTGCCAGCAGCCAAGCGGGGGGCTCGCTGGATACGCAGTATTTT. This gives the protein CASSQAGGSLDTQYF.

The V and J genes are TRBV20-1 and TRBJ2-5; D is ambiguous. Trimming cost V 4 bases and J 5 bases, with 17 bases left between them. Germline-derived CDR1 and CDR2 are DFQATT and SNEGSKA (reference sequence). The CDR3 runs 14 residues. Here the CDR3 DNA reads TGCAGTGCTATCCGGACCCCCTTGTATGAGACCCAGTACTTC. Translation gives CSAIRTPLYETQYF.

This clonotype was found a few times. The chain employs TRBV20-1 and TRBJ2-3; weak D call: TRBD2 (6 bases). Germline CDR1 DFQATT, CDR2 SNEGSKA (reference sequence). The ends were cut back, 3 bases at V and 0 bases at J, with 13 bases in the middle. CDR3 length: 15 amino acids. The CDR3 DNA follows: TGCAGTGCTAGTCCACTTGGGGGGAGCACAGATACGCAGTATTTT. The encoded protein is CSASPLGGSTDTQYF.

The chain uses TRBV20-1 and TRBJ2-1; D may be TRBD2 (5 bases). CDR1 and CDR2 (germline): DFQATT, SNEGSKA (reference sequence). This CDR3 spans 14 amino acids. V lost 4 bases, J lost 0 bases, and 10 bases lay in between. CDR3 in amino acids: CSAKRYRSYNEQFF. The CDR3 nucleotides are TGCAGTGCTAAGCGGTACCGCTCCTACAATGAGCAGTTCTTC.